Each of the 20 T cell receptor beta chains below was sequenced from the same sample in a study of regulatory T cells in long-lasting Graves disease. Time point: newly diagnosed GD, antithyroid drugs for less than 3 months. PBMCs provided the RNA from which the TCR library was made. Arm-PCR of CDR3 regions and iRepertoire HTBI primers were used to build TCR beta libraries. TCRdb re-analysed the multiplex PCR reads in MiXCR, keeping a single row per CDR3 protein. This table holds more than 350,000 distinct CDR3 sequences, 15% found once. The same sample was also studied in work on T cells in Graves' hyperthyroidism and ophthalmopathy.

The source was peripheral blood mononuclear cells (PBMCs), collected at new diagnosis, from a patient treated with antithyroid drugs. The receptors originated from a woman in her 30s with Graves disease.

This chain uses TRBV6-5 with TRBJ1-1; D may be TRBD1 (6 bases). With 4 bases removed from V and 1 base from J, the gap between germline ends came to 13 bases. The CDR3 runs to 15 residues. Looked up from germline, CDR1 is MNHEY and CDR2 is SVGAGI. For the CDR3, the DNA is TGTGCCAGCAGTTTACAGGAGGGGGGGAACACTGAAGCTTTCTTT. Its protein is CASSLQEGGNTEAFF.

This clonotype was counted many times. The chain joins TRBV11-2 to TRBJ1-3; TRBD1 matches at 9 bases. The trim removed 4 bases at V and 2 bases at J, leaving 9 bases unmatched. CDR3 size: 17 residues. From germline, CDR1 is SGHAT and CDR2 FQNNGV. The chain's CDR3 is CASSYDGTGFPGNTIYF. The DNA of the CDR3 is TGTGCCAGCAGCTATGACGGGACAGGGTTTCCTGGAAACACCATATATTTT.

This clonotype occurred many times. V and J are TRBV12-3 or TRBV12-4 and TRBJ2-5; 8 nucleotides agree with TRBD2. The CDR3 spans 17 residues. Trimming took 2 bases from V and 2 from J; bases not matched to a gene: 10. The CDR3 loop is CASSLRVPSGFQETQYF. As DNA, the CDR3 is TGTGCCAGCAGTTTACGAGTCCCTAGCGGGTTTCAAGAGACCCAGTACTTC.

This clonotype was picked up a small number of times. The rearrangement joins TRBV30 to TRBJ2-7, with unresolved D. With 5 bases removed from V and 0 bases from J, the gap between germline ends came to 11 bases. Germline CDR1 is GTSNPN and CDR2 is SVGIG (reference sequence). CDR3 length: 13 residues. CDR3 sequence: CAWRKELSYEQYF. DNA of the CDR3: TGTGCCTGGCGAAAGGAACTCTCCTACGAGCAGTACTTC.

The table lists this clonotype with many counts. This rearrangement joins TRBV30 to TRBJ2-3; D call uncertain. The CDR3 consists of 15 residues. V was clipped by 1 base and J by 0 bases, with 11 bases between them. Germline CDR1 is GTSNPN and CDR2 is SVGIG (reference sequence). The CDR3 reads CAWSGEALSTDTQYF. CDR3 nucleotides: TGTGCCTGGAGTGGAGAGGCGTTGAGCACAGATACGCAGTATTTT. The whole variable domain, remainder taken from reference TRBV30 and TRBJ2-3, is SQTIHQWPATLVQPVGSPLSLECTVEGTSNPNLYWYRQAAGRGLQLLFYSVGIGQISSEVPQNLSASRPQDRQFILSSKKLLLSDSGFYLCAWSGEALSTDTQYFGPGTRLTVL.

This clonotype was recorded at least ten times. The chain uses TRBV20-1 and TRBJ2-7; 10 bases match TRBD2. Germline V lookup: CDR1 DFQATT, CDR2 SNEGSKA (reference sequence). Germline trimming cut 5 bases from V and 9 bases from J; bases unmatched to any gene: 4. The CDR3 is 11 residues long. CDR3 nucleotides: TGCAGTGCTTCAGCGGGAGGGCGGCAGTACTTC. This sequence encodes CSASAGGRQYF.

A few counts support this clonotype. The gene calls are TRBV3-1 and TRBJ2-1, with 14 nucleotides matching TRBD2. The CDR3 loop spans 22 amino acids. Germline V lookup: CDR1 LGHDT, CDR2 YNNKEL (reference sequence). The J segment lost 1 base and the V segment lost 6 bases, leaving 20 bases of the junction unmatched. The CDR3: CASSLFGPGTSGSKTSYNEQFF. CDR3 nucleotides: TGTGCCAGCAGTCTATTCGGACCCGGGACTAGCGGGAGTAAGACATCCTACAATGAGCAGTTCTTC.

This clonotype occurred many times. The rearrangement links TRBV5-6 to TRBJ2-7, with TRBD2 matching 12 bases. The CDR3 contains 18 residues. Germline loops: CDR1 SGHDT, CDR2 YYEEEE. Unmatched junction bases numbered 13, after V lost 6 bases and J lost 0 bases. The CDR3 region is CASTPWASGRAISYEQYF. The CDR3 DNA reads TGTGCCAGCACCCCATGGGCTAGCGGGAGGGCCATCTCCTACGAGCAGTACTTC.

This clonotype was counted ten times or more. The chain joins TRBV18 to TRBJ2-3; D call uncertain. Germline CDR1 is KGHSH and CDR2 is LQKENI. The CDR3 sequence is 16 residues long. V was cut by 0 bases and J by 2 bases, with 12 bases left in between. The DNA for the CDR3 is TGTGCCAGCTCACCACCCGAACGGCAGTACACAGATACGCAGTATTTT. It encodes CASSPPERQYTDTQYF. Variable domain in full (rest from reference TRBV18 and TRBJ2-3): NAGVMQNPRHLVRRRGQEARLRCSPMKGHSHVYWYRQLPEEGLKFMVYLQKENIIDESGMPKERFSAEFPKEGPSILRIQQVVRGDSAAYFCASSPPERQYTDTQYFGPGTRLTVL.

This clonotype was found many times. CDR3 loop: CASSPLGSNQPQHF. The CDR3 DNA reads TGTGCCAGCAGTCCGCTAGGGAGCAATCAGCCCCAGCATTTT. The chain employs TRBV12-3 or TRBV12-4 and TRBJ1-5; D not certain. The CDR3 is made up of 14 amino acids. V dropped 5 bases and J dropped 1 base, with 9 bases sitting between them.

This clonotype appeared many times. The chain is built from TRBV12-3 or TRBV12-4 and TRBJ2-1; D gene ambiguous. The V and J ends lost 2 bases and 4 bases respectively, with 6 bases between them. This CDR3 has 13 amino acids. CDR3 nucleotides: TGTGCCAGCAGTTTACAAAAGTACAATGAGCAGTTCTTC. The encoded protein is CASSLQKYNEQFF.

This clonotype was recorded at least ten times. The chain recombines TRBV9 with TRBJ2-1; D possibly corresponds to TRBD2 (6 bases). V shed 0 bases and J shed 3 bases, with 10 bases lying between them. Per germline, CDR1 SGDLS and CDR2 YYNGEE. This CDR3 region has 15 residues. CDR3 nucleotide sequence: TGTGCCAGCAGCGTAGACGGAGGGGTCTACAATGAGCAGTTCTTC. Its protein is CASSVDGGVYNEQFF.

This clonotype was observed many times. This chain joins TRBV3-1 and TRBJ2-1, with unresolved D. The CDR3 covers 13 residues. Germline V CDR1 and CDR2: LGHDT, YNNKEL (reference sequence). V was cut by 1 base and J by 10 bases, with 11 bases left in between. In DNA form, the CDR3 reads TGTGCCAGCAGCCAAGGAACTCTATTGGAGCAGTTCTTC. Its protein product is CASSQGTLLEQFF.

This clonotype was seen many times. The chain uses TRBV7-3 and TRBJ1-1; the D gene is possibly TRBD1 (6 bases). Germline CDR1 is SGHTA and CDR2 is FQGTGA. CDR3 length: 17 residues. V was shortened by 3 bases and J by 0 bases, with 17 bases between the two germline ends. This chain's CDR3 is CASSLGHLGWMNTEAFF. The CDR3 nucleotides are TGTGCCAGCAGCTTGGGACACTTAGGATGGATGAACACTGAAGCTTTCTTT.

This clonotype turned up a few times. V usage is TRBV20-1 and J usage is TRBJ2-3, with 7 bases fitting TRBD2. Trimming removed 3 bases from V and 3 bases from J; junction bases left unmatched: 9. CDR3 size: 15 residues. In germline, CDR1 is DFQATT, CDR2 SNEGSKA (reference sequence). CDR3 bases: TGCAGTGCTAGGTCGCTAGCGGAGATAACAGATACGCAGTATTTT. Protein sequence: CSARSLAEITDTQYF.

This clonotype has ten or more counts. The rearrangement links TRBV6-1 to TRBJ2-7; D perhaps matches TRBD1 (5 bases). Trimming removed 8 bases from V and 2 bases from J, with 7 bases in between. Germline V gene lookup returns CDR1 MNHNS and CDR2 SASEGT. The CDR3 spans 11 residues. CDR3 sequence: CASYRPYEQYF. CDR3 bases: TGTGCCAGCTACAGGCCCTACGAGCAGTACTTC.

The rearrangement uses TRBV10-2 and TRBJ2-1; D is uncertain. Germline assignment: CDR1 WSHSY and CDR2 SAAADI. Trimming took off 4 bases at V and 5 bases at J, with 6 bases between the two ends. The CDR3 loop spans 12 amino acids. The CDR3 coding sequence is TGCGCCAGCAGTGTTAAGGACAATGAGCAGTTCTTC. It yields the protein CASSVKDNEQFF.

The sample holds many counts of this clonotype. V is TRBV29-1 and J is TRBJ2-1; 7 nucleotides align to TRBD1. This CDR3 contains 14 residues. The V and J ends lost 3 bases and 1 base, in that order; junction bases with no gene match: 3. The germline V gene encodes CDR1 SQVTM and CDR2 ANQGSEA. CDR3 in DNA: TGCAGCGTTGAGGACAGGTCATCCTACAATGAGCAGTTCTTC. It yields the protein CSVEDRSSYNEQFF.

CDR3 bases: TGTGCCAGTTATACCACAGGGGGCACCGGGGAGCTGTTTTTT. Translating gives CASYTTGGTGELFF. This chain links TRBV6-1 with TRBJ2-2, with 8 bases that match TRBD1. The CDR3 has 14 amino acids. The V gene end was trimmed by 9 bases and the J gene end by 4 bases; junction bases not matched to a gene: 7. Germline V gene sequence: CDR1 MNHNS, CDR2 SASEGT.

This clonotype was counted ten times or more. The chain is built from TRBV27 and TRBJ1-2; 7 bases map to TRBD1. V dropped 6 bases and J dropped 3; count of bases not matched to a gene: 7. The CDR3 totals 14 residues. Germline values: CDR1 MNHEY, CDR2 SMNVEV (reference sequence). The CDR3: CASSPQGRDYGYTF. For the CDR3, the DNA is TGTGCCAGCAGCCCACAGGGGAGGGACTATGGCTACACCTTC.